This entry lists 2 T cell receptor beta chains sequenced from one sample in a study of T cell responses to AZD1222 COVID-19 vaccine. Assay: immunoSEQ multiplex PCR; the TCRdb copy retains only in-frame clones and omits some. The sample contains fewer than 120,000 clones, approximately 90% of which appear only once. Sequencing used peripheral blood, obtained 28 days after the second AZD1222 dose. The origin of the receptors is an adult who received the AZD1222 COVID-19 vaccine.

V gene TRBV6-5 combines with J gene TRBJ2-7, with D possibly TRBD1 on 6 matching bases. CDR1 MNHEY and CDR2 SVGAGI come from the germline V gene. The CDR3 is 15 amino acids. The germline V and J ends were trimmed by 0 bases and 1 base, with 10 bases remaining between them. The CDR3 is CASSYSGTPSYEQYF. The CDR3 DNA reads as TGTGCCAGCAGTTACTCAGGGACACCTTCCTACGAGCAGTACTTC.

The J gene is TRBJ2-3, the V gene TRBV27; 12 bases match TRBD1. V trimming: 0 bases; J trimming: 5 bases; junction bases outside the gene matches: 12. In germline, CDR1 is MNHEY, CDR2 SMNVEV (reference sequence). This CDR3 comprises 19 residues. The CDR3 spells CASSLSIFRDRGQLDTQYF. CDR3 bases: TGTGCCAGCAGTTTATCGATCTTTCGGGACAGGGGGCAATTAGATACGCAGTATTTT.